The 21 T cell receptor beta chains in this list originate from one sample, sequenced in a study of graft-versus-host responses after intestinal transplantation. Some clones are missing from TCRdb's copy, which holds only in-frame ones; the method was immunoSEQ multiplex PCR. The profile shows 78,000 or so clones, around 90% of them singletons. The antigens for these receptors are not known. The source material was unstimulated CD8+ T cells sorted from spleen or lymph node cells, sampled before transplant. Source of these receptors: a human donor who was the organ donor for an intestinal transplant.

This chain connects TRBV7-7 to TRBJ2-5, with 13 bases identical to TRBD2. The CDR3 has 17 residues. The junction had 11 bases not matched to a gene; V was cut back by 5 bases and J by 5 bases. Germline values: CDR1 SSHAT, CDR2 FNYEAQ (reference sequence). CDR3 sequence (DNA): TGTGCCAGCAGCCCCGGACTAGCGGGGGCATATTGGGAGACCCAGTACTTC. Amino acids: CASSPGLAGAYWETQYF.

The chain combines TRBV5-1 with TRBJ1-1; D not resolved. CDR1 and CDR2 (germline): SGHRS, YFSETQ. Between the trimmed V and J ends, which lost 2 bases and 2 bases, there was a span of 10 bases. There are 14 residues in the CDR3. The CDR3 DNA sequence: TGCGCCAGCAGCTTCCGGGATGATAACACTGAAGCTTTCTTT. Translation: CASSFRDDNTEAFF.

This clone has only one observation. A junction end diverges from the germline sequence, so it may reflect a read error. The chain joins TRBV19 to TRBJ2-7, with D possibly being TRBD2 (6 bases). The CDR3 extends over 14 amino acids. CDR1 LNHDA and CDR2 SQIVND come from the germline V gene (reference sequence). The CDR3 here is CASSMYGTDDEQHF. The DNA of the CDR3 is TGTGCCAGTAGTATGTACGGGACTGACGACGAGCAGCACTTC.

J is TRBJ1-1 and V is TRBV4-2; D not certain. The germline V gene encodes CDR1 LGHNA and CDR2 YNFKEQ. The CDR3 runs 14 residues. Trimming shortened V by 4 bases and J by 4 bases, and 13 bases separated the two germline ends. The CDR3 reads CASSLHPTGTEAFF. For the CDR3, the DNA is TGTGCCAGCAGCCTACACCCAACGGGCACTGAAGCTTTCTTT.

This sequence joins TRBV6-5 and TRBJ1-1; D may be TRBD1 (6 bases). Germline CDR1 MNHEY, CDR2 SVGAGI. The CDR3 spans 15 residues. Between the trimmed V and J ends, which lost 4 bases and 1 base, there was a span of 13 bases. CDR3 protein: CASSSRSDRNTEAFF. As DNA, the CDR3 is TGTGCCAGCAGTTCGCGATCGGACAGGAACACTGAAGCTTTCTTT.

The J gene is TRBJ2-5, the V gene TRBV7-8; a possible D gene is TRBD2 (5 bases). This CDR3 comprises 11 residues. CDR1 and CDR2 (germline): SGHVS, FQNEAQ. With 6 bases removed from V and 11 bases from J, the gap between germline ends came to 13 bases. CDR3 sequence reads: CASSHGWEQYF. The CDR3 DNA reads TGTGCCAGCAGTCACGGTTGGGAGCAGTACTTC. Complete variable domain (other parts from reference TRBV7-8 and TRBJ2-5): GAGVSQSPRYKVAKRGQDVALRCDPISGHVSLFWYQQALGQGPEFLTYFQNEAQLDKSGLPSDRFFAERPEGSVSTLKIQRTQQEDSAVYLCASSHGWEQYFGPGTRLLVL.

The CDR3 spells CASSFNTLSAYF. The CDR3 DNA sequence: TGTGCCAGCAGCTTTAACACCCTCTCTGCGTATTTT. The J gene is TRBJ2-3, the V gene TRBV5-6; D gene ambiguous. The V gene's germline CDR1 is SGHDT and CDR2 YYEEEE. V was clipped by 2 bases and J by 14 bases, with 15 bases between them. The CDR3 is 12 residues long.

This chain connects TRBV6-5 to TRBJ2-5; 11 bases are a match to TRBD2. The CDR3 extends over 16 amino acids. Germline loops: CDR1 MNHEY, CDR2 SVGAGI. V was pared by 3 bases and J by 5 bases, with 8 bases of the junction left unmatched. The CDR3 region has the DNA TGTGCCAGCAGTTATGCGGCTAGCGGGGGGCAGGAGACCCAGTACTTC. This sequence encodes CASSYAASGGQETQYF.

Here the CDR3 DNA reads TGTGCCAGCAGTCACAGACAGAACCAGCCATACAATGAGCAGTTCTTC. This codes for CASSHRQNQPYNEQFF. The chain is built from TRBV28 and TRBJ2-1; the D gene is possibly TRBD1 (5 bases). With 5 bases removed from V and 4 bases from J, the gap between germline ends came to 18 bases. Germline lookup yields CDR1 MDHEN and CDR2 SYDVKM. The length of the CDR3 is 16 residues.

The rearrangement joins TRBV6-1 to TRBJ2-3; 12 bases agree with TRBD1. CDR1 is MNHNS and CDR2 is SASEGT in the germline V gene. Losses at the gene ends were 4 bases for V and 6 bases for J; bases not matched to a gene: 5. The CDR3 is 15 residues long. The CDR3 spells CASSAGTGGGDTQYF. Here the CDR3 DNA reads TGTGCCAGCAGTGCAGGGACAGGGGGCGGGGATACGCAGTATTTT.

The CDR3 is CATRRGLSNEQFF. The DNA of the CDR3 is TGTGCCACCCGCAGGGGACTCAGCAATGAGCAGTTCTTC. V and J are TRBV2 and TRBJ2-1; possibly TRBD1 or TRBD2 for D (6 bases each). There are 13 residues in the CDR3. CDR1 is SNHLY and CDR2 is FYNNEI in the germline V gene. Between the trimmed V and J ends, which lost 10 bases and 6 bases, there was a span of 16 bases.

The rearrangement links TRBV27 to TRBJ2-2; 8 positions agree with TRBD1. CDR3 length: 14 amino acids. V shed 6 bases and J 1 base; nucleotides not matched to a gene: 1. In germline, CDR1 is MNHEY, CDR2 SMNVEV (reference sequence). The CDR3 region has the DNA TGTGCCAGCAGCGACAGGGGGAACACCGGGGAGCTGTTTTTT. The encoded protein is CASSDRGNTGELFF.

Here the CDR3 DNA reads TGCAGCGTTGTCGCGGGGACTCATGGCTACACCTTC. Translated: CSVVAGTHGYTF. The rearrangement links TRBV29-1 to TRBJ1-2, with a weak D call TRBD1 (5 bases). Per the germline V gene, CDR1 is SQVTM and CDR2 is ANQGSEA. This CDR3 is built from 12 residues. Trimming took 4 bases from V and 6 from J, leaving 12 bases between them.

The gene calls are TRBV29-1 and TRBJ1-2; D is uncertain. The CDR3 covers 14 residues. Trimming removed 2 bases from V and 5 bases from J, with 15 bases in between. In germline, CDR1 is SQVTM, CDR2 ANQGSEA. CDR3 protein: CSVEWQVPFYGYTF. The CDR3 region has the DNA TGCAGCGTTGAATGGCAGGTACCGTTTTATGGCTACACCTTC.

The chain couples TRBV5-1 to TRBJ1-1, with D uncertain. CDR3 size: 15 residues. V was trimmed by 0 bases and J by 3 bases, leaving 12 bases between them. Germline V lookup: CDR1 SGHRS, CDR2 YFSETQ. Here the CDR3 DNA reads TGCGCCAGCAGCTTGGGGATAGGGTTGTACACTGAAGCTTTCTTT. It yields the protein CASSLGIGLYTEAFF.

This sequence joins TRBV15 and TRBJ2-1; D unresolved. The CDR3 has 14 amino acids. Per germline, CDR1 LNHNV and CDR2 YYDKDF (reference sequence). Between the trimmed V and J ends, which lost 0 bases and 5 bases, there was a span of 8 bases. CDR3 sequence reads: CATSRDNTNNEQFF. The DNA of the CDR3 is TGTGCCACCAGCAGAGATAACACTAACAATGAGCAGTTCTTC.

The chain uses TRBV5-1 and TRBJ2-3; TRBD1 matches at 8 bases. V was clipped by 4 bases and J by 0 bases; unmatched bases: 4. Germline lookup yields CDR1 SGHRS and CDR2 YFSETQ. The CDR3 is 15 amino acids. For the CDR3, the DNA is TGCGCCAGCAGCACCGGACAGGGAAGCACAGATACGCAGTATTTT. Encoded protein: CASSTGQGSTDTQYF.

The chain links TRBV9 to TRBJ2-2; D may be TRBD1 or TRBD2 (5 bases each). Looked up from germline, CDR1 is SGDLS and CDR2 is YYNGEE. The V end was cut by 3 bases, the J end by 4 bases, with 13 bases between. This CDR3 has 15 residues. The CDR3 is CASSGQTEGTGELFF. Written as DNA, the CDR3 is TGTGCCAGCAGCGGACAGACCGAGGGCACCGGGGAGCTGTTTTTT.

The J gene is TRBJ1-1, the V gene TRBV27, with a weak D call TRBD1 (6 bases). Trimming pared 0 bases from V and 3 bases from J, leaving 11 bases between. CDR3 length: 15 amino acids. Looked up from germline, CDR1 is MNHEY and CDR2 is SMNVEV (reference sequence). The CDR3 is CASSLSGGAYTEAFF. The CDR3 nucleotides read TGTGCCAGCAGTTTATCGGGGGGCGCGTACACTGAAGCTTTCTTT.

The genes are TRBV4-2 and TRBJ2-2; 15 bases are shared with TRBD2. In germline, CDR1 is LGHNA, CDR2 YNFKEQ. The CDR3 runs 16 residues. V was clipped by 1 base and J by 6 bases; unmatched bases: 0. The CDR3 nucleotides are TGTGCCAGCAGCCAAGGGACTAGCGGGGGGGCCGGGGAGCTGTTTTTT. This translates into CASSQGTSGGAGELFF.

The chain joins TRBV21-1 to TRBJ2-3; the listed D gene, TRBD2, was not tested against the DNA. TRBV21-1 is a recognized pseudogene. The CDR3 length is 17 residues. CDR3 protein: CASSFKRRGPSTDTQYF. CDR3 bases: TGTGCCAGCAGCTTTAAGAGGAGGGGCCCGAGCACAGATACGCAGTATTTT.